Listed below are T cell receptor beta chains from one sample, sequenced in a study of siplizumab effects on memory and regulatory T cells. TCRdb keeps only in-frame clones here, not all; method: immunoSEQ multiplex PCR. The table shows 100,000 or so clones, with roughly 91% occurring only once. Sequenced sample: CD4+ T cells sorted from blood. The receptors stem from a human donor in good health. Each CDR3 is given with its conserved first and last residue. The D gene is left open where the match is weak. Rows give clone size only sometimes, using once, few, many, or a class for an expanded clone.

>TRBV5-4|NA|NA|TRBJ2-7
CASSWGQTYEQYF
TGTGCCAGCAGCTGGGGCCAAACCTACGAGCAGTACTTC
>TRBV27|NA|NA|TRBJ1-3
CASSSLAGLQSSGNTIYF
TGTGCCAGCAGTTCCCTCGCGGGACTCCAGAGCTCTGGAAACACCATATATTTT
>TRBV6-1|NA|TRBD1|TRBJ1-1
CASSYYGQGAFF
TGTGCCAGCAGTTATTACGGACAGGGGGCTTTCTTT
>TRBV5-6|NA|NA|TRBJ2-7
CASSLDYRSYEQYF
TGTGCCAGCAGCTTGGACTACCGATCCTACGAGCAGTACTTC
>TRBV5-1|NA|TRBD2|TRBJ2-3
CASSGTSSGTQYF
TGCGCCAGCAGCGGGACTAGCTCGGGTACGCAGTATTTT
>TRBV9|NA|TRBD1|TRBJ2-2
CASRTGGAGTGELFF
TGTGCCAGCAGGACAGGGGGCGCGGGGACCGGGGAGCTGTTTTTT
>TRBV19|NA|NA|TRBJ2-1
CASSMSLGKVNEQFF
TGTGCCAGTAGTATGAGTCTAGGTAAAGTCAATGAGCAGTTCTTC
>TRBV2|NA|NA|TRBJ1-3
CASSEGSRGSNTIYF
TGTGCCAGCAGTGAAGGTTCCAGGGGCAGTAACACCATATATTTT
>TRBV19|NA|NA|TRBJ1-3
CASSISGLSGNTIYF
TGTGCCAGTAGTATATCAGGGCTCTCTGGAAACACCATATATTTT
>TRBV30|NA|NA|TRBJ1-2
CAWRAYGYTF
TGTGCCTGGAGGGCATATGGCTACACCTTC
>TRBV6-6|NA|NA|TRBJ2-1
CASSAHNEQFF
TGTGCCAGCAGTGCACACAATGAGCAGTTCTTC
>TRBV7-9|once|NA|TRBJ1-4
CASSLDQGRDEKLFF
TGTGCCAGCAGCTTGGATCAGGGGCGGGACGAAAAACTGTTTTTT
>TRBV11-2|few|NA|TRBJ2-3
CASSSRQEADTQYF
TGTGCCAGCAGCTCTCGACAGGAGGCAGATACGCAGTATTTT
>TRBV15|NA|NA|TRBJ2-5
CATSEPRTQYF
TGTGCCACCAGCGAACCCCGGACCCAGTACTTC